The source of this TCR beta chain is a study of CD8 T cells in Susac syndrome. The study sequenced TCR beta in blood CD8+ and CD4+ T cells. TEMRA cells were FACS-enriched, with CD8+ and CD4+ T cells isolated negatively. Germline assignment: CDR1 SGHNT and CDR2 YYREEE (reference sequence). Trimming took off 4 bases at V and 0 bases at J, with 10 bases between the two ends. The CDR3 totals 14 residues. Random-hexamer reverse transcription was applied to about 0.45 to 1 ug RNA. The authors amplified TCR beta CDR3 across 54 Vbeta and 13 Jbeta using immunoSEQ multiplex PCR. TCRdb processed the immunoSEQ multiplex PCR reads anew with MiXCR; each CDR3 protein has one entry. Altogether about 240,000 distinct CDR3 sequences are present, about 96% being singletons, with the ten largest covering around 0.093%.

This chain links TRBV5-4 with TRBJ1-1; D gene unclear. The sequenced sample was CD4+ T cells from PBMCs. The origin of this receptor is a human donor with Susac syndrome. CDR3 amino acids: CASSPTPVNTEAFF. The CDR3 bases are TGTGCCAGCAGCCCTACCCCGGTGAACACTGAAGCTTTCTTT.